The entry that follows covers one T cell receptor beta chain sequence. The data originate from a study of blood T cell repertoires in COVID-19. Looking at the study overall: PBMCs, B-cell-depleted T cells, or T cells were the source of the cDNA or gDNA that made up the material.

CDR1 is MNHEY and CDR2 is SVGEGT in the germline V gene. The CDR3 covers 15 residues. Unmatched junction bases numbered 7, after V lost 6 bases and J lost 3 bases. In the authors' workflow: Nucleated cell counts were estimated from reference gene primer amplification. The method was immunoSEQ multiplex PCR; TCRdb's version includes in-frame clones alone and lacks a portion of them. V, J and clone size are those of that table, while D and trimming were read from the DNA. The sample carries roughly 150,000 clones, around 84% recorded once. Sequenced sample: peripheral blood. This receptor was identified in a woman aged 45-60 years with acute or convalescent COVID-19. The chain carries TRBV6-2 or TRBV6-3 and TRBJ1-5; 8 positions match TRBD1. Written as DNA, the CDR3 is TGTGCCAGCAGCGAGGCGGGACAGGACAATCAGCCCCAGCATTTT. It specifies CASSEAGQDNQPQHF.